Below are 9 T cell receptor beta chains sequenced from a single sample in a study of technical replicates of blood from several donors. Assay used: immunoSEQ multiplex PCR; TCRdb lists only in-frame clones, some missing. The data show about 83,000 clones, 90% to 95% seen once. Sequencing input: T cells isolated from PBMCs. Receptors were obtained from a human donor in good health.

The gene calls are TRBV5-1 and TRBJ1-1; 9 bases are a match to TRBD1. This CDR3 is 14 amino acids long. Trimming removed 4 bases from V and 6 bases from J; junction bases left unmatched: 7. Germline-derived CDR1 and CDR2 are SGHRS and YFSETQ. The CDR3 sequence is CASSPGTGGPEAFF. The CDR3 region has the DNA TGCGCCAGCAGCCCCGGAACAGGGGGCCCTGAAGCTTTCTTT.

The rearrangement links TRBV2 to TRBJ1-2; 7 bases fit TRBD1. The germline V gene has CDR1 SNHLY and CDR2 FYNNEI. J gave up 3 bases and V 9 bases, and 4 bases lay outside the gene matches. The CDR3 consists of 12 residues. The CDR3 sequence: CARRQGDYGYTF. The DNA of the CDR3 is TGTGCCAGGAGACAGGGAGACTATGGCTACACCTTC.

The rearrangement links TRBV14 to TRBJ1-2, with a tentative D call TRBD1 (6 bases). The germline V gene has CDR1 SGHDN and CDR2 FVKESK. Trimming removed 0 bases at V and 4 bases at J, with 12 bases between. This CDR3 is 15 amino acids long. This CDR3 reads CASSQDAGGRYGYTF. The CDR3 nucleotides are TGTGCCAGCAGCCAAGATGCGGGGGGCCGCTATGGCTACACCTTC.

The chain carries TRBV5-1 and TRBJ2-3, with D perhaps TRBD2 (7 bases). V was pared by 4 bases and J by 0 bases, with 21 bases between. Germline CDR1 SGHRS, CDR2 YFSETQ. The CDR3 contains 18 residues. The CDR3 nucleotides are TGCGCCAGCAGCCCCTTAGGGGGGGGCGCGGGGAGCACAGATACGCAGTATTTT. Its translation: CASSPLGGGAGSTDTQYF.

This chain uses TRBV10-2 with TRBJ2-5, with a possible D match to TRBD2 (6 bases). The CDR3 consists of 12 residues. CDR1 is WSHSY, CDR2 SAAADI, per germline. Trimming stripped 6 bases from V and 5 bases from J, with 10 bases between. CDR3 sequence: CASRLRGETQYF. CDR3 in DNA: TGCGCCAGCAGACTACGGGGGGAGACCCAGTACTTC.

This clone came up once. CDR3: CSVGDRDSPLHF. CDR3 DNA: TGCAGCGTTGGGGACAGGGATTCACCCCTCCACTTT. The chain employs TRBV29-1 and TRBJ1-6, with TRBD1 matching 9 bases. The V segment lost 4 bases and the J segment 8 bases; nucleotides outside the gene matches: 0. CDR1 and CDR2 (germline): SQVTM, ANQGSEA. The CDR3 spans 12 residues.

The CDR3 DNA is TGTGCCAGCAGTGCCTCCCCCCTCCAAGAGACCCAGTACTTC. Protein product: CASSASPLQETQYF. The chain links TRBV6-1 to TRBJ2-5; D is unclear. Germline loops: CDR1 MNHNS, CDR2 SASEGT. CDR3 length: 14 residues. Deletions cut 4 bases from V and 1 base from J, with 10 bases between.

In DNA form, the CDR3 reads TGTGCCAGCAGCTTAGTTAGCGGGGGGGCATATGAGCAGTTCTTC. Translated: CASSLVSGGAYEQFF. This chain joins TRBV7-2 and TRBJ2-1; 11 nucleotides match TRBD2. Germline V gives CDR1 SGHTA, CDR2 FQGNSA. With 1 base clipped from V and 8 bases from J, the junction kept 4 bases outside the gene matches. The CDR3 consists of 15 residues.

The chain carries TRBV27 and TRBJ1-2, with D possibly matching TRBD1 (6 bases). V was shortened by 6 bases and J by 5 bases, with 10 bases between the two germline ends. The germline V gene encodes CDR1 MNHEY and CDR2 SMNVEV (reference sequence). CDR3 size: 12 residues. CDR3: CASRSQGYGYTF. Here the CDR3 DNA reads TGTGCCAGCAGGAGTCAGGGGTATGGCTACACCTTC.